A selection of T cell receptor beta chains follows, all from one sample in a study of control samples from healthy donors and cancer patients. Repertoires were generated with immunoSEQ multiplex PCR, while TCRdb's copy carries only in-frame clones and drops some. Of around 140,000 clones detected, about 89% appear once; the ten largest clones hold over 6%. Sequencing was carried out using blood. All receptors derive from a young man in good health. Each CDR3 is given with its conserved first and last residue. D genes are given only for firm matches. Size values are once, few and many counts, or a class for expanded clones, and some rows have none.

v_gene: TRBV29-1
len: 16
j_gene: TRBJ2-7
abundance: -
d_gene: TRBD1
CDR3nt: TGCAGCGTTCTACAGGGGGCGGGGGCGCCCCTGTACGAGCAGTACTTC
CDR3aa: CSVLQGAGAPLYEQYF

v_gene: TRBV3-1/TRBV3-2
len: 13
j_gene: TRBJ2-7
abundance: -
d_gene: -
CDR3nt: TGTGCCAGCAGCCAAGGTACATCCTACGAGCAGTACTTC
CDR3aa: CASSQGTSYEQYF

v_gene: TRBV7-2
len: 14
j_gene: TRBJ1-5
abundance: -
d_gene: -
CDR3nt: TGTGCCAGCAGCCTTGACAGCTTTAATCAGCCCCAGCATTTT
CDR3aa: CASSLDSFNQPQHF

v_gene: TRBV19
len: 13
j_gene: TRBJ2-5
abundance: -
d_gene: -
CDR3nt: TGTGCCAGTAGTATAGGCGGGGACCCCAACCAGTACTTC
CDR3aa: CASSIGGDPNQYF

v_gene: TRBV7-2
len: 13
j_gene: TRBJ2-5
abundance: -
d_gene: -
CDR3nt: TGTGCCAGCAGCCAGCCCCCCCAAGAGACCCAGTACTTC
CDR3aa: CASSQPPQETQYF

v_gene: TRBV5-1
len: 15
j_gene: TRBJ2-3
abundance: -
d_gene: -
CDR3nt: TGCGCCAGCAGCTTGGTCTGGGGGGGCACAGATACGCAGTATTTT
CDR3aa: CASSLVWGGTDTQYF

v_gene: TRBV5-4
len: 14
j_gene: TRBJ2-7
abundance: few
d_gene: TRBD1
CDR3nt: TGTGCCAGCAGTCAGACAGGGGGCTTAGACGAGCAGTACTTC
CDR3aa: CASSQTGGLDEQYF

v_gene: TRBV7-8
len: 13
j_gene: TRBJ2-7
abundance: -
d_gene: -
CDR3nt: TGTGCCAGCAGCTTAGACCCAACCTACGAGCAGTACTTC
CDR3aa: CASSLDPTYEQYF

v_gene: TRBV5-4
len: 12
j_gene: TRBJ1-1
abundance: -
d_gene: -
CDR3nt: TGTGCCTGTGGGGGGGACGGGACTGAAGCTTTCTTT
CDR3aa: CACGGDGTEAFF

v_gene: TRBV30
len: 13
j_gene: TRBJ2-7
abundance: -
d_gene: -
CDR3nt: TGTGCCTGCCCGGGACGGAACTCCTACGAGCAGTACTTC
CDR3aa: CACPGRNSYEQYF

v_gene: TRBV13
len: 14
j_gene: TRBJ1-5
abundance: -
d_gene: -
CDR3nt: TGTGCCAGCAGCTTAGGCCTCAGCAATCAGCCCCAGCATTTT
CDR3aa: CASSLGLSNQPQHF

v_gene: TRBV18
len: 17
j_gene: TRBJ1-2
abundance: -
d_gene: -
CDR3nt: TGTGCCAGCTCTCACATTCGGGATGCACTGGGAGCCTATGGCTACACCTTC
CDR3aa: CASSHIRDALGAYGYTF

v_gene: TRBV7-7
len: 14
j_gene: TRBJ2-1
abundance: -
d_gene: TRBD1
CDR3nt: TGTGCCAGCAGCCCCGGGACAGGGGGCAATGAGCAGTTCTTC
CDR3aa: CASSPGTGGNEQFF

v_gene: TRBV24-1
len: 14
j_gene: TRBJ1-6
abundance: -
d_gene: TRBD1
CDR3nt: TGTGCCACCAGTTCGGGACAGTATAATTCACCCCTCCACTTT
CDR3aa: CATSSGQYNSPLHF

v_gene: TRBV3-1/TRBV3-2
len: 13
j_gene: TRBJ1-6
abundance: -
d_gene: -
CDR3nt: TGTGCCAGCAGCCAAGATCGGGGATCTGCCCTCCACTTT
CDR3aa: CASSQDRGSALHF

v_gene: TRBV4-1
len: 17
j_gene: TRBJ1-2
abundance: -
d_gene: TRBD1
CDR3nt: TGCGCCAGCACCCCTACGGTATCCGGGACAGCTAACTATGGCTACACCTTC
CDR3aa: CASTPTVSGTANYGYTF

v_gene: TRBV3-1/TRBV3-2
len: 15
j_gene: TRBJ1-4
abundance: once
d_gene: TRBD1
CDR3nt: TGTGCCAGCAGCCAACGGACAGGGAATAATGAAAAACTGTTTTTT
CDR3aa: CASSQRTGNNEKLFF

v_gene: TRBV5-6
len: 13
j_gene: TRBJ1-2
abundance: -
d_gene: -
CDR3nt: TGTGCCAGCAGCCCCGGGCGAAACTATGGCTACACCTTC
CDR3aa: CASSPGRNYGYTF

v_gene: TRBV12-3/TRBV12-4
len: 12
j_gene: TRBJ1-1
abundance: once
d_gene: -
CDR3nt: TGTGCCAGCAGTGCTCCCGGGACTGAAGCTTTCTTT
CDR3aa: CASSAPGTEAFF

v_gene: TRBV6-2/TRBV6-3
len: 14
j_gene: TRBJ2-3
abundance: once
d_gene: TRBD2
CDR3nt: TGTGCCAGCAGCCAGCGGGGACCGCCAGATACGCAGTATTTT
CDR3aa: CASSQRGPPDTQYF

v_gene: TRBV7-2
len: 11
j_gene: TRBJ1-1
abundance: -
d_gene: -
CDR3nt: TGTGCCAGCAGGACTGTAAGTGAAGCTTTCTTT
CDR3aa: CASRTVSEAFF

v_gene: TRBV6-1
len: 13
j_gene: TRBJ2-3
abundance: medium-sized
d_gene: TRBD2
CDR3nt: TGTGCCAGCAGTGAACAGGGAGGGGATACGCAGTATTTT
CDR3aa: CASSEQGGDTQYF

v_gene: TRBV5-6
len: 15
j_gene: TRBJ1-1
abundance: -
d_gene: TRBD1
CDR3nt: TGTGCCAGCAGGGGGACAGGGGGCTTAGGAACTGAAGCTTTCTTT
CDR3aa: CASRGTGGLGTEAFF

v_gene: TRBV7-6
len: 15
j_gene: TRBJ2-3
abundance: -
d_gene: -
CDR3nt: TGTGCCAGCAGCCCTCTGGGCAGGGGCACAGATACGCAGTATTTT
CDR3aa: CASSPLGRGTDTQYF

v_gene: TRBV5-1
len: 14
j_gene: TRBJ1-4
abundance: -
d_gene: TRBD1
CDR3nt: TGCGCCAGCAGCTTGGAGGGGGCTAGTGAAAAACTGTTTTTT
CDR3aa: CASSLEGASEKLFF

v_gene: TRBV29-1
len: 13
j_gene: TRBJ1-2
abundance: once
d_gene: -
CDR3nt: TGCAGCGTCGAACTGACAGCTAACTATGGCTACACCTTC
CDR3aa: CSVELTANYGYTF

v_gene: TRBV28
len: 16
j_gene: TRBJ1-2
abundance: -
d_gene: TRBD1
CDR3nt: TGTGCCACCGACGGTATCGGACAGGGGGGAGAGGGTGGCTACACCTTC
CDR3aa: CATDGIGQGGEGGYTF

v_gene: TRBV29-1
len: 10
j_gene: TRBJ2-7
abundance: -
d_gene: -
CDR3nt: TGCAGCACCTCCCTCGACGAGCAGTACTTC
CDR3aa: CSTSLDEQYF

v_gene: TRBV2
len: 15
j_gene: TRBJ2-3
abundance: -
d_gene: -
CDR3nt: TGTGCCAGCAAGGGACTCGCGTCGTACACAGATACGCAGTATTTT
CDR3aa: CASKGLASYTDTQYF